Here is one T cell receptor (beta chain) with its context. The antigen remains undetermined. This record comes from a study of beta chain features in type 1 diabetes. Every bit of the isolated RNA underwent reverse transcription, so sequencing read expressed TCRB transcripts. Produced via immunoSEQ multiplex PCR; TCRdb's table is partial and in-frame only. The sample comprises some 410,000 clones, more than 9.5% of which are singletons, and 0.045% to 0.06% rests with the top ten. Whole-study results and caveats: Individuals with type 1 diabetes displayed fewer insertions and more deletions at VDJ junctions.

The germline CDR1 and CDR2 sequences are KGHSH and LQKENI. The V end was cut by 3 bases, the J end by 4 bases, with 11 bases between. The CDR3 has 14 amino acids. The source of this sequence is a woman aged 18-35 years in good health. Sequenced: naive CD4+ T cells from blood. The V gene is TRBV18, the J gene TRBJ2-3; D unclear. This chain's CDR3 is CASSPTTGSDTQYF. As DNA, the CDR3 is TGTGCCAGCTCACCTACGACTGGATCAGATACGCAGTATTTT.